Each of the 7 T cell receptor beta chains below was sequenced from the same sample in a study of response to subunit inactivated influenza vaccine. TCRdb re-called the RT-PCR reads through MiXCR, storing one row per CDR3 protein. Found here are about 700,000 distinct CDR3 sequences, around 14% of them singletons; the top ten hold around 10%. The input for sequencing was PBMCs from blood, taken approximately 13 days after vaccination. Every receptor here comes from a man over 45 who received an inactivated influenza vaccine.

In this sample, this clonotype turned up a few times. The V call is TRBV18, the J call TRBJ2-7, with D perhaps TRBD1 (6 bases). This CDR3 is built from 13 residues. Germline V gene lookup returns CDR1 KGHSH and CDR2 LQKENI. Between the trimmed V and J ends, which lost 2 bases and 6 bases, there was a span of 11 bases. The CDR3 DNA sequence: TGTGCCAGCTCACCAGGGGTAGGGGGCGAGCAGTACTTC. Its translation: CASSPGVGGEQYF.

This clonotype appeared many times. This chain connects TRBV28 to TRBJ1-5; D might be TRBD1 (5 bases). The germline CDR1 and CDR2 sequences are MDHEN and SYDVKM. The CDR3 covers 14 residues. Trimming removed 10 bases at V and 1 base at J, with 14 bases between. CDR3 coding DNA: TGTGCCACGACAGACGGAGTAAGCAATCAGCCCCAGCATTTT. Translation: CATTDGVSNQPQHF. The full variable domain, its missing parts supplied by reference TRBV28 and TRBJ1-5, is DVKVTQSSRYLVKRTGEKVFLECVQDMDHENMFWYRQDPGLGLRLIYFSYDVKMKEKGDIPEGYSVSREKKERFSLILESASTNQTSMYLCATTDGVSNQPQHFGDGTRLSIL.

This clonotype occurred a few times. The V call is TRBV7-8, the J call TRBJ2-1, with 8 bases that match TRBD1. The CDR3 is 14 amino acids. Germline-derived CDR1 and CDR2 are SGHVS and FQNEAQ. With V trimmed by 6 bases and J by 2 bases, 3 bases remained unmatched. The CDR3 DNA follows: TGTGCCAGCAGGGAACAGGGGGCCTACAATGAGCAGTTCTTC. Translating it yields CASREQGAYNEQFF.

This clonotype was detected only a few times. The gene calls are TRBV13 and TRBJ2-7; 9 bases agree with TRBD1. V lost 5 bases, J lost 4 bases, and 6 bases stayed unmatched. Per germline, CDR1 PRHDT and CDR2 FYEKMQ (reference sequence). The CDR3 length is 14 residues. CDR3 nucleotide sequence: TGTGCCAGCAGCGCGGGACAGGGAAAGTACGAGCAGTACTTC. Protein sequence: CASSAGQGKYEQYF.

This clonotype was seen more than once but under ten times. The J gene is TRBJ2-1, the V gene TRBV12-5; 11 bases are shared with TRBD2. Germline trimming cut 7 bases from V and 9 bases from J; bases unmatched to any gene: 14. Germline-derived CDR1 and CDR2 are LGHNT and FRNRAP. The CDR3 has 16 amino acids. CDR3 coding DNA: TGTGCTAGTGCCCCGGGGCTAGCGGGGGGCCGGGGTGAGCAGTTCTTC. This gives the protein CASAPGLAGGRGEQFF.

This clonotype occurred a few times. The V gene is TRBV5-6, the J gene TRBJ1-2; D possibly corresponds to TRBD1 (5 bases). CDR3 size: 15 residues. The germline V gene encodes CDR1 SGHDT and CDR2 YYEEEE. V lost 0 bases to trimming and J lost 0 bases, with 9 bases between them. Written as DNA, the CDR3 is TGTGCCAGCAGCTTGGGAGGGGTTACTAACTATGGCTACACCTTC. Protein sequence: CASSLGGVTNYGYTF.

The gene calls are TRBV7-2 and TRBJ2-7; TRBD2 matches at 14 bases. Germline-derived CDR1 and CDR2 are SGHTA and FQGNSA. The J segment lost 2 bases and the V segment lost 4 bases, leaving 4 bases of the junction unmatched. CDR3 length: 16 residues. CDR3 amino acids: CASSWTSGGTAYEQYF. CDR3 DNA: TGTGCCAGCAGCTGGACTAGCGGGGGGACGGCCTACGAGCAGTACTTC. Looking up the rest from reference TRBV7-2 and TRBJ2-7 gives the full variable domain: GAGVSQSPSNKVTEKGKDVELRCDPISGHTALYWYRQSLGQGLEFLIYFQGNSAPDKSGLPSDRFSAERTGGSVSTLTIQRTQQEDSAVYLCASSWTSGGTAYEQYFGPGTRLTVT.